This T cell receptor beta chain derives from a study of cytomegalovirus exposure and HLA in healthy donors. CDR1 SGHTA and CDR2 FQGNSA come from the germline V gene. Trimming took 5 bases from V and 7 from J, leaving 15 bases between them. The CDR3 has 13 amino acids. The PCR made use of 60 Vbeta and 13 Jbeta primers. Only in-frame clones appear in the TCRdb table, and some are missing; sequencing was by immunoSEQ multiplex PCR. This table holds about 140,000 clones, roughly 87% found once. The receptor's source is a woman in her thirties or forties in good health and CMV-seronegative. The rearrangement joins TRBV7-2 to TRBJ2-7; a weak D match, TRBD2 (5 bases). Sequencing used PBMCs. In DNA form, the CDR3 reads TGTGCCAGCAGCGGGAGAGGATCGGGAGAGCAGTACTTC. The encoded protein is CASSGRGSGEQYF.